The rows below give T cell receptor beta chains drawn from one sample of a study of blood T cell repertoires in COVID-19. Generated by immunoSEQ multiplex PCR, the TCRdb table keeps only in-frame clones and is missing some. Among approximately 290,000 clones listed, roughly 86% were seen once. Sample: peripheral blood. These TCRs come from a young woman with COVID-19, enrolled during active disease. Both conserved end residues are part of each CDR3. A D gene is named only where the DNA matches it firmly. Clone size is given for some rows only: seen once, a few or many times, or a class if the clone is expanded.

cdr3_aa cdr3_nt v_call d_call clone_size j_call
CASSDRTLNTGELFF TGTGCCAGCAGTGACAGGACTTTGAACACCGGGGAGCTGTTTTTT TRBV2 - - TRBJ2-2
CAWTLRGGNNSPLHF TGTGCCTGGACCCTCCGGGGGGGCAATAATTCACCCCTCCACTTT TRBV30 - - TRBJ1-6
CASRARMNTEAFF TGTGCCAGTAGGGCACGCATGAACACTGAAGCTTTCTTT TRBV19 - once TRBJ1-1
CATSRDWGGEETQYF TGTGCCACCAGCAGAGATTGGGGAGGGGAAGAGACCCAGTACTTC TRBV15 TRBD2 - TRBJ2-5
CAISESPRGVTYEQYF TGTGCCATCAGTGAGTCTCCCAGGGGGGTTACTTACGAGCAGTACTTC TRBV10-3 - - TRBJ2-7
CATRTEIMNTEAFF TGTGCCACCCGGACAGAAATCATGAACACTGAAGCTTTCTTT TRBV6-5 - - TRBJ1-1
CASSLLAGAGSETQYF TGCGCCAGCAGCCTATTAGCGGGGGCCGGCTCGGAGACCCAGTACTTC TRBV4-1 TRBD2 - TRBJ2-5
CASSHDQGVDTQYF TGCGCCAGCAGCCACGACCAGGGTGTAGATACGCAGTATTTT TRBV4-1 - - TRBJ2-3
CASSPTGSGTDTQYF TGTGCCAGCAGTCCGACAGGGTCGGGCACAGATACGCAGTATTTT TRBV6-5 TRBD1 - TRBJ2-3
CASTPRGQGPFNAYEQYF TGCGCCAGCACCCCGAGGGGACAGGGGCCTTTTAATGCCTACGAGCAGTACTTC TRBV5-1 TRBD1 - TRBJ2-7
CASSSIGSGGLTYEQYF TGTGCCAGCAGTTCCATAGGATCAGGGGGGCTAACCTACGAGCAGTACTTC TRBV27 - - TRBJ2-7
CASKQASYNSPLHF TGTGCCAGCAAACAGGCCTCCTATAATTCACCCCTCCACTTT TRBV28 - - TRBJ1-6
CASLRDRVFGNTIYF TGTGCCAGCCTCCGGGACAGGGTATTCGGAAACACCATATATTTT TRBV6-5 TRBD1 - TRBJ1-3
CASSPRLGGNYGYTF TGTGCCAGCAGTCCCCGTCTTGGGGGGAACTATGGCTACACCTTC TRBV6-5 - - TRBJ1-2
CASSLVGGTGAYEQYF TGTGCCAGCAGCTTAGTTGGGGGGACAGGGGCCTACGAGCAGTACTTC TRBV11-2 TRBD1 - TRBJ2-7
CASSLNPSGGAWETQYF TGTGCCAGCAGCTTGAATCCTAGCGGGGGGGCATGGGAGACCCAGTACTTC TRBV7-2 TRBD2 - TRBJ2-5